This T cell receptor beta chain is from a study of technical replicates of blood from a handful of donors. The length of the CDR3 is 21 residues. V gave up 4 bases and J gave up 0 bases; unmatched junction bases: 20. CDR1 is SGHDN, CDR2 FVKESK, per germline. In its sample, this clone was seen once. Here immunoSEQ multiplex PCR was the method, and the copy in TCRdb shows in-frame clones only, minus some. Of about 85,000 clones detected, roughly 94% appear once; the ten largest clones hold around 0.25%. The source is a human donor in good health. The V call is TRBV14, the J call TRBJ2-2; 7 nucleotides align to TRBD1. The sequencing input was T cells isolated from PBMCs. The CDR3 region has the DNA TGTGCCAGCAGCCGTACTATTACTTTCCTCCGGGGACAGCCGAACACCGGGGAGCTGTTTTTT. Translation: CASSRTITFLRGQPNTGELFF.